One and the same sample provided the 20 T cell receptor beta chains below, sequenced in a study of T cells after yellow fever vaccination. TCRdb ran MiXCR on the 5' RACE reads and lists one entry per CDR3 protein. Among under 250,000 distinct CDR3 sequences listed, 6.9% were seen once. The source was CD4+ T cells sorted from PBMCs, collected 15 days after the yellow fever booster vaccination. The receptors derive from a man aged 30 to 45 who received the YFV17D yellow fever vaccine.

V usage is TRBV29-1 and J usage is TRBJ2-5, with 12 nucleotides matching TRBD1. Germline CDR1 SQVTM, CDR2 ANQGSEA. The CDR3 extends over 13 amino acids. V was pared by 6 bases and J by 5 bases, with 4 bases of the junction left unmatched. The CDR3 DNA sequence: TGCAGCGTGGGGACAGGGGGCTCTGAGACCCAGTACTTC. Translating it yields CSVGTGGSETQYF.

The V gene is TRBV5-1, the J gene TRBJ1-5; 8 nucleotides agree with TRBD1. The CDR3 totals 15 residues. Germline V gene lookup returns CDR1 SGHRS and CDR2 YFSETQ. Trimming removed 0 bases from V and 9 bases from J; junction bases left unmatched: 8. DNA of the CDR3: TGCGCCAGCAGCTTGGGACAGGGGCGAGAGGGGCCCCAGCATTTT. Amino acid sequence: CASSLGQGREGPQHF.

The table lists this clonotype with many counts. This sequence joins TRBV5-5 and TRBJ2-5; a possible D gene is TRBD1 (5 bases). The CDR3 is 14 residues long. The germline CDR1 and CDR2 sequences are SGHKS and YYEKEE (reference sequence). The V end was cut by 1 base, the J end by 4 bases, with 11 bases between. The CDR3 region is CASSLLQGSETQYF. CDR3 DNA: TGTGCCAGCAGCTTGTTGCAGGGATCAGAGACCCAGTACTTC.

The chain employs TRBV29-1 and TRBJ2-7; tentatively, D is TRBD2 (6 bases). With 6 bases removed from V and 4 bases from J, the gap between germline ends came to 13 bases. The CDR3 extends over 12 amino acids. Germline CDR1 SQVTM, CDR2 ANQGSEA. CDR3: CSVVLAGYEQYF. Here the CDR3 DNA reads TGCAGCGTCGTACTAGCAGGTTACGAGCAGTACTTC.

This clonotype showed up just a few times. This sequence joins TRBV6-5 and TRBJ2-1, with 7 bases identical to TRBD2. Germline values: CDR1 MNHEY, CDR2 SVGAGI. V dropped 2 bases and J dropped 0; count of bases not matched to a gene: 10. The CDR3 is made up of 18 amino acids. The CDR3 loop reads CASSYPLAEGSSYNEQFF. The CDR3, as DNA: TGTGCCAGCAGTTACCCCCTAGCGGAGGGGAGCTCCTACAATGAGCAGTTCTTC.

This chain joins TRBV10-3 and TRBJ2-2; D perhaps matches TRBD1 (5 bases). Trimming stripped 5 bases from V and 6 bases from J, with 7 bases between. Looked up from germline, CDR1 is ENHRY and CDR2 is SYGVKD. This CDR3 contains 12 residues. DNA for the CDR3: TGTGCCATCAGTCCAGGGCCCGGGGAGCTGTTTTTT. This translates into CAISPGPGELFF.

In DNA form, the CDR3 reads TGTGCCAGCACCTCACCCACTGGAAACACCATATATTTT. Translated, it gives CASTSPTGNTIYF. This sequence joins TRBV12-3 or TRBV12-4 and TRBJ1-3; no definite D call. The germline V and J ends were trimmed by 7 bases and 2 bases, with 9 bases remaining between them. CDR3 size: 13 residues.

The chain is built from TRBV5-4 and TRBJ2-1, with D perhaps matching TRBD1 or TRBD2 (5 bases each). In germline, CDR1 is SGHNT, CDR2 YYREEE (reference sequence). With 4 bases removed from V and 1 base from J, the gap between germline ends came to 9 bases. The CDR3 length is 14 residues. As DNA, the CDR3 is TGTGCCAGCAGCCCCGGGGCTTCCTACAATGAGCAGTTCTTC. Translated: CASSPGASYNEQFF.

This clonotype has only a few counts. This rearrangement joins TRBV5-1 to TRBJ2-1, with 12 positions matching TRBD2. This CDR3 spans 15 amino acids. Germline trimming cut 1 base from V and 13 bases from J; bases unmatched to any gene: 9. Germline CDR1 and CDR2: SGHRS and YFSETQ. The chain's CDR3 is CASSLPTSGRKDQFF. In DNA, the CDR3 is TGCGCCAGCAGCTTGCCCACTAGCGGGAGGAAGGATCAGTTCTTC.

The V call is TRBV4-2, the J call TRBJ2-1; D remains ambiguous. The CDR3 loop spans 15 amino acids. CDR1 and CDR2 from the germline V gene are LGHNA and YNFKEQ. V dropped 2 bases and J dropped 4 bases, with 12 bases sitting between them. In DNA form, the CDR3 reads TGTGCCAGCAGCCAATACTACGACGCGTACAATGAGCAGTTCTTC. It codes for CASSQYYDAYNEQFF.

The V gene is TRBV5-5, the J gene TRBJ2-7; D possibly uses TRBD1 or TRBD2 (6 bases each). CDR1 and CDR2 (germline): SGHKS, YYEKEE (reference sequence). The ends were cut back, 0 bases at V and 6 bases at J, with 16 bases in the middle. This CDR3 has 15 amino acids. The CDR3 spells CASSLVGGLGTEQYF. Here the CDR3 DNA reads TGTGCCAGCAGCTTGGTTGGGGGGCTGGGAACCGAGCAGTACTTC.

The chain carries TRBV24-1 and TRBJ2-2, with 8 bases fitting TRBD1. The germline V gene has CDR1 KGHDR and CDR2 SFDVKD. The ends lost 7 bases at V and 6 bases at J; junction bases unmatched: 9. The CDR3 is 15 residues long. In DNA, the CDR3 is TGTGCCACCAGAGCGCCGGGACAGGCATCCGGGGAGCTGTTTTTT. It is translated as CATRAPGQASGELFF.

This chain joins TRBV3-1 and TRBJ2-1; D remains unclear. The CDR3 runs to 15 residues. CDR1 LGHDT and CDR2 YNNKEL come from the germline V gene (reference sequence). The V gene lost 4 bases and the J gene lost 6 bases, with 16 bases spanning the gap. CDR3 sequence: CASSPGGARGNEQFF. CDR3 in DNA: TGTGCCAGCAGCCCGGGCGGAGCCCGAGGCAATGAGCAGTTCTTC.

The J gene is TRBJ2-6, the V gene TRBV11-2; a weak D match, TRBD1 (6 bases). The CDR3 totals 18 residues. V was clipped by 3 bases and J by 0 bases, with 15 bases between them. In germline, CDR1 is SGHAT, CDR2 FQNNGV. This CDR3 is CASSFRGPLLSGANVLTF. CDR3 coding DNA: TGTGCCAGCAGCTTCAGGGGCCCCCTCCTCTCTGGGGCCAACGTCCTGACTTTC.

This clonotype was seen ten or more times. The CDR3 here is CSARGPSSYNEQFF. DNA for the CDR3: TGCAGTGCTAGGGGCCCCAGCTCCTACAATGAGCAGTTCTTC. The chain has TRBV20-1 and TRBJ2-1; no firm D call. Looked up from germline, CDR1 is DFQATT and CDR2 is SNEGSKA (reference sequence). With 3 bases removed from V and 0 bases from J, the gap between germline ends came to 9 bases. This CDR3 comprises 14 residues.

This clonotype was seen many times. An end of the junction does not agree with germline; a read error may underlie this. This chain links TRBV5-1 with TRBJ1-1, with D possibly matching TRBD1 (5 bases). The CDR3 is 13 amino acids. Germline V gene sequence: CDR1 SGHRS, CDR2 YFSETQ. In DNA, the CDR3 is TGCGCGAGCAAAGGGACGTCTCGGGGTGAAGCTTTCTTT. Amino acids: CASKGTSRGEAFF.

The rearrangement links TRBV5-5 to TRBJ2-7; D perhaps matches TRBD2 (6 bases). The V and J ends lost 9 bases and 2 bases respectively, with 15 bases between them. The CDR3 spans 13 residues. Germline CDR1 SGHKS, CDR2 YYEKEE (reference sequence). For the CDR3, the DNA is TGTGCCATCGGCCCGGGGGTCACCTACGAGCAGTACTTC. Translation: CAIGPGVTYEQYF.

CDR3 region: CASSPIPYNEQFF. DNA of the CDR3: TGTGCCAGTAGTCCTATACCCTACAATGAGCAGTTCTTC. V usage is TRBV19 and J usage is TRBJ2-1; D gene ambiguous. V dropped 5 bases and J dropped 2 bases, with 7 bases sitting between them. CDR1 and CDR2 (germline): LNHDA, SQIVND (reference sequence). CDR3 size: 13 residues.

This clonotype was observed many times. The J gene is TRBJ2-1, the V gene TRBV5-1; D ambiguous. V gave up 2 bases and J gave up 7 bases, with 4 bases separating them. The CDR3 consists of 11 residues. CDR1 and CDR2 (germline): SGHRS, YFSETQ. The CDR3 region is CASSLENEQFF. The DNA of the CDR3 is TGCGCCAGCAGCTTAGAAAATGAGCAGTTCTTC.

This clonotype has just a few counts. J is TRBJ1-5 and V is TRBV7-6; 7 nucleotides agree with TRBD1. The CDR3 has 17 residues. V dropped 1 base and J dropped 5; count of bases not matched to a gene: 11. Germline V gives CDR1 SGHVS, CDR2 FNYEAQ. CDR3 protein: CASSLEIGGRGDQPQHF. The DNA for the CDR3 is TGTGCCAGCAGCTTAGAAATAGGGGGCAGGGGGGATCAGCCCCAGCATTTT.